The rows below give T cell receptor beta chains drawn from one sample of a study of T cell responses to AZD1222 COVID-19 vaccine. The protocol was immunoSEQ multiplex PCR, while the TCRdb copy is restricted to in-frame clones and leaves out a portion. The table has over 120,000 clones, 86% seen once; the top ten hold approximately 5%. The material was peripheral blood, obtained 28 days after the second AZD1222 dose. The source is an adult who received the AZD1222 COVID-19 vaccine. CDR3s include the opening cysteine and the closing phenylalanine or tryptophan. A D gene is named only where the DNA matches it firmly. The size field is filled for only some rows; it gives once, few, many or a size class.

size: NA
V: TRBV28
J: TRBJ2-2
D: NA
CDR3: CASSSSTGELFF
DNA: TGTGCCAGCAGCTCTTCCACCGGGGAGCTGTTTTTT

size: NA
V: TRBV11-2
J: TRBJ1-5
D: NA
CDR3: CASRRSPGARKNQPQHF
DNA: TGTGCCAGCAGACGCAGCCCGGGGGCGCGGAAGAATCAGCCCCAGCATTTT

size: NA
V: TRBV9
J: TRBJ2-1
D: TRBD2
CDR3: CASSVGSSGGAYNEQFF
DNA: TGTGCCAGCAGCGTAGGGAGTAGCGGGGGGGCCTACAATGAGCAGTTCTTC

size: NA
V: TRBV28
J: TRBJ1-2
D: TRBD1
CDR3: CASSTHGGGDQYGYTF
DNA: TGTGCCAGCAGTACTCATGGAGGGGGCGATCAATATGGCTACACCTTC

size: NA
V: TRBV2
J: TRBJ1-4
D: NA
CDR3: CASISRREKLFF
DNA: TGTGCCAGCATTTCCAGGCGGGAAAAACTGTTTTTT

size: NA
V: TRBV5-6
J: TRBJ1-1
D: TRBD1
CDR3: CASSYRGPNTEAFF
DNA: TGTGCCAGCAGCTACAGGGGCCCAAACACTGAAGCTTTCTTT

size: NA
V: TRBV20-1
J: TRBJ1-2
D: NA
CDR3: CSASPYYGYTF
DNA: TGCAGTGCTAGCCCCTACTATGGCTACACCTTC

size: once
V: TRBV5-4
J: TRBJ1-1
D: NA
CDR3: CAVGQFEAFF
DNA: TGTGCCGTAGGACAGTTTGAAGCTTTCTTT

size: NA
V: TRBV19
J: TRBJ1-1
D: NA
CDR3: CASSGMRQAFF
DNA: TGTGCCAGTTCTGGGATGAGGCAAGCTTTCTTT

size: NA
V: TRBV9
J: TRBJ2-1
D: NA
CDR3: CASSVTGSSVYNEQFF
DNA: TGTGCCAGCAGCGTCACAGGGTCTAGCGTCTACAATGAGCAGTTCTTC

size: NA
V: TRBV27
J: TRBJ2-1
D: NA
CDR3: CASSHTPAGTPDYNEQFF
DNA: TGTGCCAGCAGCCACACCCCCGCCGGGACTCCGGACTACAATGAGCAGTTCTTC

size: NA
V: TRBV19
J: TRBJ2-1
D: NA
CDR3: CASSIQSSYNEQFF
DNA: TGTGCCAGTAGTATTCAGAGCTCCTACAATGAGCAGTTCTTC

size: NA
V: TRBV6-5
J: TRBJ2-3
D: NA
CDR3: CASSYKGSTDTQYF
DNA: TGTGCCAGCAGTTACAAGGGGAGCACAGATACGCAGTATTTT

size: NA
V: TRBV7-8
J: TRBJ1-1
D: NA
CDR3: CASSSGLGAFF
DNA: TGTGCCAGCAGCTCCGGTCTCGGGGCTTTCTTT

size: NA
V: TRBV29-1
J: TRBJ2-5
D: NA
CDR3: CSTCRDLQETQYF
DNA: TGCAGCACCTGCCGGGACCTACAAGAGACCCAGTACTTC

size: NA
V: TRBV5-1
J: TRBJ2-5
D: TRBD2
CDR3: CASSSGLASLEETQYF
DNA: TGCGCCAGCAGCTCCGGACTAGCTTCGCTTGAAGAGACCCAGTACTTC

size: NA
V: TRBV28
J: TRBJ2-2
D: NA
CDR3: CASRSWGPTGELFF
DNA: TGTGCCAGCAGGTCCTGGGGACCCACCGGGGAGCTGTTTTTT

size: NA
V: TRBV19
J: TRBJ1-6
D: TRBD1
CDR3: CASSGGSQSPLHF
DNA: TGTGCCAGTTCAGGGGGGTCGCAATCACCCCTCCACTTT

size: NA
V: TRBV7-2
J: TRBJ1-3
D: NA
CDR3: CASSLEHAGVGNTIYF
DNA: TGTGCCAGCAGCCTGGAACATGCAGGGGTTGGAAACACCATATATTTT

size: NA
V: TRBV2
J: TRBJ2-3
D: NA
CDR3: CASSRETDTQYF
DNA: TGTGCCAGCAGTAGAGAGACAGATACGCAGTATTTT

size: NA
V: TRBV9
J: TRBJ1-2
D: NA
CDR3: CASSVDPANYGYTF
DNA: TGTGCCAGCAGCGTAGATCCAGCTAACTATGGCTACACCTTC

size: NA
V: TRBV30
J: TRBJ1-1
D: NA
CDR3: CASDSGGLGAFF
DNA: TGTGCCTCAGATTCCGGGGGCCTCGGAGCTTTCTTT

size: NA
V: TRBV7-9
J: TRBJ2-1
D: NA
CDR3: CASSLYLASEQFF
DNA: TGTGCCAGCAGCTTGTACCTAGCAAGCGAGCAGTTCTTC

size: NA
V: TRBV12-3/TRBV12-4
J: TRBJ2-1
D: NA
CDR3: CASSLGALGEQFF
DNA: TGTGCCAGCAGTTTAGGGGCCCTCGGGGAGCAGTTCTTC

size: NA
V: TRBV5-1
J: TRBJ2-7
D: TRBD1
CDR3: CASSIGQGAYEQYF
DNA: TGCGCCAGCAGCATCGGACAGGGGGCCTACGAGCAGTACTTC

size: NA
V: TRBV19
J: TRBJ2-7
D: TRBD1
CDR3: CASSNTGQPPSYEQYF
DNA: TGTGCCAGTAGTAATACGGGACAGCCTCCCTCCTACGAGCAGTACTTC

size: NA
V: TRBV18
J: TRBJ2-7
D: NA
CDR3: CASSGADLEQYF
DNA: TGTGCCAGCTCGGGGGCGGACCTTGAGCAGTACTTC

size: NA
V: TRBV5-1
J: TRBJ1-1
D: NA
CDR3: CASSGLTGNTEAFF
DNA: TGCGCCAGCAGCGGATTAACAGGGAACACTGAAGCTTTCTTT

size: NA
V: TRBV6-1
J: TRBJ2-7
D: NA
CDR3: CASSESEFEQYF
DNA: TGTGCCAGCAGTGAATCGGAATTCGAGCAGTACTTC

size: NA
V: TRBV5-1
J: TRBJ2-2
D: NA
CDR3: CASSPGQGTGELFF
DNA: TGCGCCAGCAGCCCCGGGCAGGGGACCGGGGAGCTGTTTTTT

size: NA
V: TRBV19
J: TRBJ2-5
D: NA
CDR3: CASSPGHGLQETQYF
DNA: TGTGCCAGTAGTCCAGGACACGGCTTACAAGAGACCCAGTACTTC

size: few
V: TRBV10-3
J: TRBJ1-1
D: TRBD1
CDR3: CAIRADRANTEAFF
DNA: TGTGCCATCAGGGCGGACAGGGCGAACACTGAAGCTTTCTTT

size: NA
V: TRBV5-4
J: TRBJ1-1
D: NA
CDR3: CASSLGGSTEAFF
DNA: TGTGCCAGCAGCTTGGGGGGGAGCACTGAAGCTTTCTTT

size: NA
V: TRBV3-1/TRBV3-2
J: TRBJ2-3
D: NA
CDR3: CASSQDLGILGGTDTQYF
DNA: TGTGCCAGCAGCCAAGATCTAGGGATTCTGGGGGGCACAGATACGCAGTATTTT

size: NA
V: TRBV9
J: TRBJ1-6
D: NA
CDR3: CASSTRPGGTNSPLHF
DNA: TGTGCCAGCAGCACACGACCTGGGGGCACGAATTCACCCCTCCACTTT

size: NA
V: TRBV4-1
J: TRBJ2-1
D: NA
CDR3: CASGHTLDSYNEQFF
DNA: TGCGCCAGCGGCCACACCCTGGATTCCTACAATGAGCAGTTCTTC

size: NA
V: TRBV7-7
J: TRBJ2-3
D: NA
CDR3: CASSSLAGDTQYF
DNA: TGTGCTAGCAGCTCCCTCGCCGGAGATACGCAGTATTTT

size: NA
V: TRBV5-1
J: TRBJ2-2
D: NA
CDR3: CASSLGGSANTGELFF
DNA: TGCGCCAGCAGCTTGGGCGGTAGCGCGAACACCGGGGAGCTGTTTTTT

size: NA
V: TRBV19
J: TRBJ1-2
D: NA
CDR3: CASSIRGLDGYTF
DNA: TGTGCCAGTAGTATCCGGGGGCTCGATGGCTACACCTTC

size: NA
V: TRBV5-1
J: TRBJ2-5
D: TRBD1
CDR3: CASSLLDRVSETQYF
DNA: TGCGCCAGCAGCTTGCTGGACAGGGTGTCGGAGACCCAGTACTTC

size: NA
V: TRBV5-1
J: TRBJ2-7
D: TRBD2
CDR3: CASSSGLAGSSYEQYF
DNA: TGCGCCAGCAGCAGCGGACTAGCGGGGTCTTCCTACGAGCAGTACTTC

size: once
V: TRBV7-9
J: TRBJ1-2
D: NA
CDR3: CASSFGGLDGYTF
DNA: TGTGCCAGCAGCTTCGGGGGACTGGATGGCTACACCTTC

size: NA
V: TRBV9
J: TRBJ2-7
D: TRBD1
CDR3: CASSVEDRHEQYF
DNA: TGTGCCAGCAGCGTAGAGGACAGGCACGAGCAGTACTTC

size: few
V: TRBV10-2
J: TRBJ2-1
D: TRBD2
CDR3: CASSDLSGNWEQFF
DNA: TGCGCCAGCAGTGACCTTAGCGGGAATTGGGAGCAGTTCTTC

size: NA
V: TRBV14
J: TRBJ1-4
D: NA
CDR3: CASSQGSVFTTNEKLFF
DNA: TGTGCCAGCAGCCAAGGTTCAGTCTTTACAACTAATGAAAAACTGTTTTTT

size: NA
V: TRBV3-1/TRBV3-2
J: TRBJ1-6
D: NA
CDR3: CASSQDRGGPLHF
DNA: TGTGCCAGCAGCCAAGATCGGGGGGGTCCCCTCCACTTT

size: NA
V: TRBV7-2
J: TRBJ2-3
D: NA
CDR3: CASSLIRGLPDTQYF
DNA: TGTGCCAGCAGCTTAATCCGAGGCCTGCCAGATACGCAGTATTTT